One and the same sample provided the 23 T cell receptor beta chains below, sequenced in a study of beta chain features in type 1 diabetes. The sequenced template was cDNA made from the entire isolated RNA. The data were produced by immunoSEQ multiplex PCR, yet TCRdb's version contains in-frame clones alone and is incomplete. This table holds some 290,000 clones, less than 30% found once. Whole-study findings and limits: Across all four CD4+ subsets, people with type 1 diabetes showed modestly shorter TCRB CDR3s.

Antigens for these TCRs are unknown. The sequenced material came from naive CD4+ T cells from blood. The source is a woman younger than 45 with type 1 diabetes.

In this sample, this clone turned up a few times. The rearrangement uses TRBV28 and TRBJ2-5, with D unclear. This CDR3 spans 14 amino acids. Germline V gene sequence: CDR1 MDHEN, CDR2 SYDVKM. V dropped 5 bases and J dropped 5 bases, with 15 bases sitting between them. CDR3 sequence: CASSPGDKFETQYF. CDR3 nucleotides: TGTGCCAGCAGTCCCGGTGACAAATTTGAGACCCAGTACTTC.

This clone was seen only a few times. The chain has TRBV28 and TRBJ2-5; 10 bases map to TRBD1. V gave up 8 bases and J gave up 5 bases; unmatched junction bases: 11. Germline V gene lookup returns CDR1 MDHEN and CDR2 SYDVKM. CDR3 length equals 15 residues. The CDR3 DNA reads TGTGCCAGCCACCCCGGGACAGGGGTGTGGGAGACCCAGTACTTC. Its protein is CASHPGTGVWETQYF.

V is TRBV9 and J is TRBJ2-1; 9 nucleotides align to TRBD2. The CDR3 extends over 16 amino acids. The trim removed 1 base at V and 4 bases at J, leaving 6 bases unmatched. Germline-derived CDR1 and CDR2 are SGDLS and YYNGEE. This chain's CDR3 is CASSVMWREGYNEQFF. The CDR3 region has the DNA TGTGCCAGCAGCGTAATGTGGCGGGAGGGTTACAATGAGCAGTTCTTC.

The chain uses TRBV18 and TRBJ2-7; D possibly corresponds to TRBD2 (5 bases). Germline loops: CDR1 KGHSH, CDR2 LQKENI. Trimming stripped 3 bases from V and 3 bases from J, with 9 bases between. The CDR3 sequence is 13 residues long. In nucleotides, the CDR3 is TGTGCCAGCTCACCGGCAGGACTCTACGAGCAGTACTTC. Translating it yields CASSPAGLYEQYF.

About this clone itself: Additional DNA sequences in this sample encode the identical CDR3. The chain uses TRBV7-9 and TRBJ2-3; D remains unclear. Trimming removed 1 base from V and 2 bases from J, with 7 bases in between. Germline loops: CDR1 SEHNR, CDR2 FQNEAQ (reference sequence). This CDR3 contains 14 residues. The CDR3 region is CASSLGRVTDTQYF. The DNA for the CDR3 is TGTGCCAGCAGCTTAGGTCGGGTCACAGATACGCAGTATTTT.

This clone was recorded a few times. V usage is TRBV29-1 and J usage is TRBJ1-1; D is uncertain. The CDR3 is 13 amino acids. From germline, CDR1 is SQVTM and CDR2 ANQGSEA. V dropped 5 bases and J dropped 3 bases, with 13 bases sitting between them. The CDR3 nucleotides read TGCAGCGTTACCGAGGGTAGTCACACTGAAGCTTTCTTT. This encodes CSVTEGSHTEAFF.

The genes are TRBV18 and TRBJ1-1; D not certain. From germline, CDR1 is KGHSH and CDR2 LQKENI. Trimming cost V 3 bases and J 7 bases, with 18 bases left between them. The length of the CDR3 is 15 residues. The CDR3 region is CASSPTKGDGGEAFF. The CDR3, as DNA: TGTGCCAGCTCACCGACCAAAGGAGACGGAGGTGAAGCTTTCTTT.

The sample holds a few counts of this clone. V gene TRBV19 combines with J gene TRBJ2-3; D remains ambiguous. The V gene lost 4 bases and the J gene lost 1 base, with 9 bases spanning the gap. CDR1 LNHDA and CDR2 SQIVND come from the germline V gene (reference sequence). This CDR3 spans 14 amino acids. CDR3 bases: TGTGCCAGTAGTAGACTCGGTGGCACAGATACGCAGTATTTT. Translated: CASSRLGGTDTQYF.

J is TRBJ2-7 and V is TRBV19, with a tentative D call TRBD2 (6 bases). With 2 bases removed from V and 1 base from J, the gap between germline ends came to 9 bases. The CDR3 has 14 residues. Germline CDR1 LNHDA, CDR2 SQIVND (reference sequence). Here the CDR3 reads CASSITSSSYEQYF. The CDR3 coding sequence is TGTGCCAGTAGTATAACTAGCTCTTCCTACGAGCAGTACTTC.

The V gene is TRBV27, the J gene TRBJ2-7, with D possibly being TRBD2 (5 bases). The CDR3 runs to 14 residues. Germline V gene data show CDR1 as MNHEY and CDR2 as SMNVEV (reference sequence). V was clipped by 3 bases and J by 3 bases, with 12 bases between them. The CDR3 region has the DNA TGTGCCAGCAGTTTCGGACGGGGAAACTACGAGCAGTACTTC. Translating it yields CASSFGRGNYEQYF.

The chain couples TRBV7-9 to TRBJ2-3; 10 bases are a match to TRBD2. Per the germline V gene, CDR1 is SEHNR and CDR2 is FQNEAQ (reference sequence). The CDR3 is made up of 13 amino acids. J was trimmed by 5 bases and V by 9 bases; bases with no gene match: 5. The CDR3 is CARASGGEDTQYF. The CDR3 bases are TGTGCCAGAGCTAGCGGGGGCGAAGATACGCAGTATTTT.

This clone was recorded a few times. V is TRBV4-1 and J is TRBJ2-2; 11 positions match TRBD1. The CDR3 has 15 amino acids. The trim removed 4 bases at V and 5 bases at J, leaving 3 bases unmatched. Germline V gene sequence: CDR1 MGHRA, CDR2 YSYEKL. CDR3 sequence: CASSRGQGVTGELFF. The CDR3 DNA follows: TGCGCCAGCAGCCGGGGACAGGGGGTGACCGGGGAGCTGTTTTTT.

This clone was observed a handful of times. The chain carries TRBV2 and TRBJ2-7; D is possibly TRBD2 (5 bases). Germline lookup yields CDR1 SNHLY and CDR2 FYNNEI. V gave up 6 bases and J gave up 2 bases, with 14 bases separating them. The CDR3 has 14 residues. In DNA form, the CDR3 reads TGTGCCAGCAGGGACTTGGACTTTGCCTACGAGCAGTACTTC. Translated: CASRDLDFAYEQYF.

The rearrangement uses TRBV9 and TRBJ2-1; TRBD2 matches 7 bases. The germline V gene has CDR1 SGDLS and CDR2 YYNGEE. This CDR3 comprises 15 residues. J lost 4 bases, V lost 1 base, and 5 bases had no gene match. The CDR3 sequence: CASSVLGGSYNEQFF. The CDR3 DNA sequence: TGTGCCAGCAGCGTATTAGGCGGGAGTTACAATGAGCAGTTCTTC.

This clone was seen a few times. V gene TRBV7-9 combines with J gene TRBJ2-1, with D unclear. CDR1 SEHNR and CDR2 FQNEAQ come from the germline V gene (reference sequence). V lost 1 base to trimming and J lost 0 bases, with 10 bases between them. This CDR3 contains 16 residues. In DNA form, the CDR3 reads TGTGCCAGCAGCTTAGGCAGGCGTCCCTCCTACAATGAGCAGTTCTTC. This codes for CASSLGRRPSYNEQFF.

The chain couples TRBV6-5 to TRBJ2-7; D call uncertain. This CDR3 spans 15 amino acids. V lost 0 bases and J 1 base, leaving 10 bases between the germline ends. Germline CDR1 is MNHEY and CDR2 is SVGAGI. CDR3 protein: CASSYSFGSSYEQYF. CDR3 DNA sequence: TGTGCCAGCAGTTACTCGTTTGGCTCTTCCTACGAGCAGTACTTC.

V usage is TRBV9 and J usage is TRBJ2-5; D is perhaps TRBD2 (6 bases). The V and J ends lost 0 bases and 5 bases respectively, with 14 bases between them. This CDR3 spans 15 amino acids. Looked up from germline, CDR1 is SGDLS and CDR2 is YYNGEE. CDR3 loop: CASSVGGGARETQYF. The CDR3 DNA reads TGTGCCAGCAGCGTAGGAGGAGGGGCCCGGGAGACCCAGTACTTC.

This clone was seen a few times. This chain joins TRBV30 and TRBJ2-7; D is perhaps TRBD2 (5 bases). The CDR3 is 12 residues long. V lost 3 bases, J lost 5 bases, and 11 bases lay in between. CDR1 is GTSNPN, CDR2 SVGIG, per germline (reference sequence). For the CDR3, the DNA is TGTGCCTGGAGATTAGCGCCCCACGAGCAGTACTTC. This translates into CAWRLAPHEQYF.

In this sample, this clone turned up a few times. The chain combines TRBV19 with TRBJ2-2; D possibly corresponds to TRBD1 (5 bases). Per the germline V gene, CDR1 is LNHDA and CDR2 is SQIVND (reference sequence). The germline V and J ends were trimmed by 6 bases and 4 bases, with 12 bases remaining between them. The CDR3 consists of 14 residues. CDR3 DNA sequence: TGTGCCAGTAGCCTAGGGGTAGTCACCGGGGAGCTGTTTTTT. Protein: CASSLGVVTGELFF.

This chain links TRBV29-1 with TRBJ2-3; 7 positions match TRBD2. The germline gives CDR1 SQVTM, CDR2 ANQGSEA. This CDR3 has 14 amino acids. V shed 6 bases, J shed 1 base, and the junction held 7 bases outside the gene matches. CDR3: CSVSSGYRTDTQYF. CDR3 nucleotides: TGCAGCGTATCTAGCGGTTACCGCACAGATACGCAGTATTTT.

Here the CDR3 reads CAWGQGRRGRVQAFF. The CDR3 DNA follows: TGTGCCTGGGGACAGGGACGGCGCGGGCGGGTCCAAGCTTTCTTT. This chain joins TRBV30 and TRBJ1-1, with 8 bases aligning to TRBD1. In germline, CDR1 is GTSNPN, CDR2 SVGIG (reference sequence). V dropped 5 bases and J dropped 9; count of bases not matched to a gene: 17. CDR3 size: 15 residues.

The table lists this clone with a few counts. The rearrangement uses TRBV29-1 and TRBJ1-1; a weak D match, TRBD1 (6 bases). Germline CDR1 and CDR2: SQVTM and ANQGSEA. CDR3 length: 13 amino acids. V was shortened by 2 bases and J by 9 bases, with 16 bases between the two germline ends. The CDR3 bases are TGCAGCGTTGAACCGGGACAAAAGATCCAAGCTTTCTTT. This gives the protein CSVEPGQKIQAFF.

This CDR3 is CASSFKASGGNEQFF. In DNA form, the CDR3 reads TGTGCCAGCAGCTTCAAGGCTAGCGGGGGCAATGAGCAGTTCTTC. The chain employs TRBV7-2 and TRBJ2-1; 10 nucleotides agree with TRBD2. The V gene's germline CDR1 is SGHTA and CDR2 FQGNSA. The CDR3 extends over 15 amino acids. V was clipped by 3 bases and J by 6 bases; unmatched bases: 5.